Below, 22 T cell receptor beta chains from the same sample are listed, as sequenced in a study of chemoradiotherapy in HPV16-positive cancers. Repertoires were generated with immunoSEQ multiplex PCR, while TCRdb's copy carries only in-frame clones and drops some. The sample lists some 30,000 clones, about 86% occurring once. The sample in question was blood, obtained from a patient who underwent chemoradiotherapy. All receptors come from a human donor with HPV-associated anogenital cancer.

This sequence joins TRBV28 and TRBJ1-2; D not resolved. The CDR3 sequence is 16 residues long. Germline CDR1 and CDR2: MDHEN and SYDVKM. Trimming pared 3 bases from V and 6 bases from J, leaving 20 bases between. The CDR3 protein is CASSFVGPPPADGYTF. DNA of the CDR3: TGTGCCAGCAGTTTTGTTGGGCCTCCCCCGGCGGATGGCTACACCTTC.

This clone came up once. Written as DNA, the CDR3 is TGTGCCAGCAGTGTTAAAGGGTCTGGGGCCAACGTCCTGACTTTC. This translates into CASSVKGSGANVLTF. The rearrangement uses TRBV2 and TRBJ2-6; D gene unclear. The CDR3 runs to 15 residues. Trimming cost V 4 bases and J 1 base, with 8 bases left between them. Germline lookup yields CDR1 SNHLY and CDR2 FYNNEI.

The rearrangement joins TRBV5-1 to TRBJ1-2; possible D gene TRBD1, 6 bases. V lost 5 bases, J lost 7 bases, and 15 bases lay in between. The germline V gene encodes CDR1 SGHRS and CDR2 YFSETQ. The CDR3 loop spans 13 amino acids. The CDR3: CASSEQGGSGYTF. CDR3 in DNA: TGCGCCAGCAGTGAACAGGGTGGTTCTGGCTACACCTTC.

V gene TRBV2 combines with J gene TRBJ2-5, with no clear D. Germline loops: CDR1 SNHLY, CDR2 FYNNEI. This CDR3 spans 15 amino acids. V lost 6 bases, J lost 5 bases, and 19 bases lay in between. The chain's CDR3 is CASRYQELETETQYF. In DNA form, the CDR3 reads TGTGCCAGCAGATACCAGGAATTAGAGACTGAGACCCAGTACTTC.

V gene TRBV9 combines with J gene TRBJ1-1, with a tentative D call TRBD1 (5 bases). The CDR3 length is 12 residues. V gave up 3 bases and J gave up 11 bases, with 14 bases separating them. Germline V gene lookup returns CDR1 SGDLS and CDR2 YYNGEE. The CDR3 DNA reads as TGTGCCAGCAGCGCACCGCGGGACGGGGCTTTCTTT. It specifies CASSAPRDGAFF.

The rearrangement uses TRBV7-9 and TRBJ2-2; 9 nucleotides match TRBD1. Losses at the gene ends were 5 bases for V and 4 bases for J; bases not matched to a gene: 8. The germline CDR1 and CDR2 sequences are SEHNR and FQNEAQ (reference sequence). The CDR3 is 16 residues long. CDR3 sequence: CASSLPGQGPTGELFF. CDR3 DNA sequence: TGTGCCAGCAGCCTTCCGGGACAGGGCCCCACCGGGGAGCTGTTTTTT.

The rearrangement joins TRBV6-5 to TRBJ1-2; 9 nucleotides line up with TRBD1. Germline V lookup: CDR1 MNHEY, CDR2 SVGAGI. V shed 6 bases, J shed 9 bases, and the junction held 8 bases outside the gene matches. The CDR3 loop spans 13 amino acids. CDR3 protein: CASSSTGGGSYTF. As DNA, the CDR3 is TGTGCCAGCAGCTCCACAGGGGGCGGTAGCTACACCTTC.

The chain joins TRBV6-5 to TRBJ2-7; D might be TRBD1 (5 bases). V dropped 4 bases and J dropped 1 base, with 11 bases sitting between them. Per germline, CDR1 MNHEY and CDR2 SVGAGI. The CDR3 loop spans 14 amino acids. The CDR3 DNA sequence: TGTGCCAGCAGTTCCATCCAGGGTTCCTACGAGCAGTACTTC. This sequence encodes CASSSIQGSYEQYF.

This clone was observed a single time. V and J are TRBV5-6 and TRBJ2-5, with 12 bases that match TRBD1. The CDR3 runs to 18 residues. V gave up 4 bases and J gave up 1 base; unmatched junction bases: 11. Germline V gene data show CDR1 as SGHDT and CDR2 as YYEEEE. The DNA of the CDR3 is TGTGCCAGCAGCGGGGACAGGGGGCCCCCAGGGGGCCAAGAGACCCAGTACTTC. Protein sequence: CASSGDRGPPGGQETQYF.

CDR3 nucleotides: TGTGCCAGCAGAGAAACAGGGGGAGCTGGAAACACCATATATTTT. It encodes CASRETGGAGNTIYF. The genes are TRBV5-6 and TRBJ1-3, with 8 bases lining up with TRBD1. V was clipped by 5 bases and J by 2 bases; unmatched bases: 6. The CDR3 has 15 amino acids. Per the germline V gene, CDR1 is SGHDT and CDR2 is YYEEEE.

The rearrangement joins TRBV6-4 to TRBJ1-2; D is perhaps TRBD1 (5 bases). The CDR3 runs 14 residues. V gave up 3 bases and J gave up 8 bases, with 16 bases separating them. CDR1 is MRHNA and CDR2 is SNTAGT in the germline V gene. The CDR3 protein is CASSEQESVGGYTF. Written as DNA, the CDR3 is TGTGCCAGCAGTGAACAGGAGAGTGTTGGGGGCTACACCTTC.

The gene calls are TRBV4-2 and TRBJ1-6; D remains ambiguous. The CDR3 is made up of 15 amino acids. Looked up from germline, CDR1 is LGHNA and CDR2 is YNFKEQ. Trimming removed 0 bases at V and 4 bases at J, with 7 bases between. Here the CDR3 reads CASSQEKNYNSPLHF. CDR3 in DNA: TGTGCCAGCAGCCAAGAAAAGAATTATAATTCACCCCTCCACTTT.

This chain connects TRBV29-1 to TRBJ2-7; D is ambiguous. Trimming pared 4 bases from V and 7 bases from J, leaving 11 bases between. Germline CDR1 SQVTM, CDR2 ANQGSEA. There are 11 residues in the CDR3. The CDR3 DNA reads as TGCAGCGTTGGCGTTATACGGGAGCAGTACTTC. It encodes CSVGVIREQYF.

The chain has TRBV19 and TRBJ1-2; 8 nucleotides align to TRBD1. The J segment lost 9 bases and the V segment lost 3 bases, leaving 6 bases of the junction unmatched. The CDR3 runs 13 residues. Germline V gene sequence: CDR1 LNHDA, CDR2 SQIVND (reference sequence). CDR3 bases: TGTGCCAGTAGTATTGGACAGGGCGTCAGCTACACCTTC. It specifies CASSIGQGVSYTF. Together with reference TRBV19 and TRBJ1-2, the CDR3 gives the full variable domain: DGGITQSPKYLFRKEGQNVTLSCEQNLNHDAMYWYRQDPGQGLRLIYYSQIVNDFQKGDIAEGYSVSREKKESFPLTVTSAQKNPTAFYLCASSIGQGVSYTFGSGTRLTVV.

The chain recombines TRBV5-6 with TRBJ1-2; a possible D gene is TRBD1 (5 bases). Between the trimmed V and J ends, which lost 4 bases and 7 bases, there was a span of 8 bases. Germline V lookup: CDR1 SGHDT, CDR2 YYEEEE. The CDR3 has 11 residues. CDR3 nucleotide sequence: TGTGCCAGCAGCCCGGGGCTTGGCTACACCTTC. This gives the protein CASSPGLGYTF. The full variable domain, in which reference TRBV5-6 and TRBJ1-2 provide the parts outside the CDR3, is DAGVTQSPTHLIKTRGQQVTLRCSPKSGHDTVSWYQQALGQGPQFIFQYYEEEERQRGNFPDRFSGHQFPNYSSELNVNALLLGDSALYLCASSPGLGYTFGSGTRLTVV.

V gene TRBV5-1 combines with J gene TRBJ2-5; no reliable D call. The V gene lost 0 bases and the J gene lost 1 base, with 4 bases spanning the gap. Looked up from germline, CDR1 is SGHRS and CDR2 is YFSETQ. The CDR3 contains 13 residues. CDR3 bases: TGCGCCAGCAGCTTGGGACCCCAAGAGACCCAGTACTTC. As protein: CASSLGPQETQYF.

The chain combines TRBV7-8 with TRBJ2-2; 12 bases fit TRBD2. This CDR3 contains 17 residues. Germline V gene lookup returns CDR1 SGHVS and CDR2 FQNEAQ. The trim removed 4 bases at V and 3 bases at J, leaving 6 bases unmatched. CDR3 in amino acids: CASSSRLAGDHTGELFF. Here the CDR3 DNA reads TGTGCCAGCAGCTCGAGACTAGCGGGGGACCACACCGGGGAGCTGTTTTTT.

This chain uses TRBV10-3 with TRBJ2-5; D may be TRBD2 (6 bases). V lost 2 bases and J lost 2, with 9 bases in between. The CDR3 has 14 amino acids. Germline V CDR1 and CDR2: ENHRY, SYGVKD. CDR3 protein: CAISEGGEQETQYF. The CDR3 DNA sequence: TGTGCCATCAGTGAGGGCGGGGAACAAGAGACCCAGTACTTC.

This clone was observed a single time. The chain links TRBV5-1 to TRBJ2-7; maybe TRBD2 (5 bases). V shed 0 bases and J shed 2 bases, with 9 bases lying between them. This CDR3 region has 14 residues. CDR1 SGHRS and CDR2 YFSETQ come from the germline V gene. In DNA, the CDR3 is TGCGCCAGCAGCTTGGCCGGGGTTCCCTACGAGCAGTACTTC. Its protein product is CASSLAGVPYEQYF.

V is TRBV7-2 and J is TRBJ1-6; possibly TRBD1 for D (6 bases). Germline lookup yields CDR1 SGHTA and CDR2 FQGNSA. Trimming removed 5 bases from V and 6 bases from J, with 11 bases in between. The CDR3 runs to 14 residues. The DNA of the CDR3 is TGTGCCAGCAGCCCGGGACAACTTAATTCACCCCTCCACTTT. This gives the protein CASSPGQLNSPLHF.

This chain connects TRBV14 to TRBJ1-3; TRBD1 is a possible D gene (5 bases). Between the trimmed V and J ends, which lost 4 bases and 13 bases, there was a span of 14 bases. This CDR3 has 12 amino acids. CDR1 and CDR2 from the germline V gene are SGHDN and FVKESK. The CDR3 reads CASSPLGRLIYF. In DNA form, the CDR3 reads TGTGCCAGCAGCCCACTGGGACGCCTGATATATTTT.

The V and J genes are TRBV5-1 and TRBJ1-6; 7 bases are a match to TRBD1. The V gene's germline CDR1 is SGHRS and CDR2 YFSETQ. V shed 6 bases, J shed 6 bases, and the junction held 9 bases outside the gene matches. The CDR3 loop spans 15 amino acids. In DNA, the CDR3 is TGCGCCAGCACGATCCGGACAGGAGCTAATTCACCCCTCCACTTT. This encodes CASTIRTGANSPLHF.